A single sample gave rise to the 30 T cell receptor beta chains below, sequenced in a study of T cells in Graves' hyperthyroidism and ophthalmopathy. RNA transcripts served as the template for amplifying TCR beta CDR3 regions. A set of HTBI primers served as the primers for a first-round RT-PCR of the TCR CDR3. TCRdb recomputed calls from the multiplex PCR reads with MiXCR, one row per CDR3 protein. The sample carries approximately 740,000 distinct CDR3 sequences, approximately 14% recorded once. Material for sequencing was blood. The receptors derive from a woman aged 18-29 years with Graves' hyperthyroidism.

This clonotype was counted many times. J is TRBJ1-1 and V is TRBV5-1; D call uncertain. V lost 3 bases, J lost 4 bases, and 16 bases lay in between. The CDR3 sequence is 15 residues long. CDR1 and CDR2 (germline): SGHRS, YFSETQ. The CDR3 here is CASSSGRSGSTEAFF. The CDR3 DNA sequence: TGCGCCAGCAGCTCCGGAAGATCTGGGAGCACTGAAGCTTTCTTT.

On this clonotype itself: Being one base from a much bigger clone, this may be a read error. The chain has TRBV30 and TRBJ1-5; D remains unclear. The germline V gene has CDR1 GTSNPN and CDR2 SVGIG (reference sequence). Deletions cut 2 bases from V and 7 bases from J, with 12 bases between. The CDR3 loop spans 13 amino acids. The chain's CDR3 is CAWSLPCGQPQHF. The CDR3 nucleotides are TGTGCCTGGAGTCTCCCCTGCGGACAGCCCCAGCATTTT.

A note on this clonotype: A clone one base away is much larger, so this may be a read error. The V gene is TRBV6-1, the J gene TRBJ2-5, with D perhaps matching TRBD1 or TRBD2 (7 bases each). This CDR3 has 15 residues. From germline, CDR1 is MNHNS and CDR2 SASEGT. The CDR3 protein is CATSLGRGGEETQCF. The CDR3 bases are TGTGCCACAAGTCTGGGCAGGGGGGGTGAAGAGACCCAGTGCTTC.

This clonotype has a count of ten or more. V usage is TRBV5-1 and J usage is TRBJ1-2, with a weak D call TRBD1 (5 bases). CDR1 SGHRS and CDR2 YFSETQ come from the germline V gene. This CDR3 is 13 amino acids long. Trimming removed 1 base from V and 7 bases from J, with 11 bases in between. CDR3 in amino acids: CASSLYSQGGYTF. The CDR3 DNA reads TGCGCCAGCAGCTTGTATTCGCAGGGTGGCTACACCTTC.

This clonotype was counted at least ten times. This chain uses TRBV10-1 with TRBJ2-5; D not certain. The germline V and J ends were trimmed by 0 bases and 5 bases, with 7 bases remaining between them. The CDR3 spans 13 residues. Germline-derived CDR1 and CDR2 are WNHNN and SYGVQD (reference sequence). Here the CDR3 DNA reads TGCGCCAGCAGTGAGTCCTTGGGGGAGACCCAGTACTTC. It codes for CASSESLGETQYF.

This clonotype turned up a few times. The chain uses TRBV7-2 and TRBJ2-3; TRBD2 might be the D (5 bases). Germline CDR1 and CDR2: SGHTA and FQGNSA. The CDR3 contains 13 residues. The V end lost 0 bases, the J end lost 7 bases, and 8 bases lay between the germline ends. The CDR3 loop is CASSLALVNTQYF. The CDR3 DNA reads TGTGCCAGCAGCTTAGCACTAGTAAATACGCAGTATTTT.

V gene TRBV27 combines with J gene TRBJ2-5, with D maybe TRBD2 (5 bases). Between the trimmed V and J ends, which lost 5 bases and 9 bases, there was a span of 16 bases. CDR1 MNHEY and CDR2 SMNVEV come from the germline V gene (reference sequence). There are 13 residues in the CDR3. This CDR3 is CASSVDGPGAQYF. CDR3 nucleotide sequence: TGTGCCAGCAGTGTCGACGGACCCGGGGCCCAGTACTTC.

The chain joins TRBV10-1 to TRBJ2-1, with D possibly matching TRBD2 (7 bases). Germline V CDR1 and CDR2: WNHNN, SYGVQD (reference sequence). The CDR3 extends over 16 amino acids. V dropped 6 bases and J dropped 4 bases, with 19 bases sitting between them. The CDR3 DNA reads TGCGCCAGCAGGGGGGGGGCGGGAGATGAATACAATGAGCAGTTCTTC. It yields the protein CASRGGAGDEYNEQFF.

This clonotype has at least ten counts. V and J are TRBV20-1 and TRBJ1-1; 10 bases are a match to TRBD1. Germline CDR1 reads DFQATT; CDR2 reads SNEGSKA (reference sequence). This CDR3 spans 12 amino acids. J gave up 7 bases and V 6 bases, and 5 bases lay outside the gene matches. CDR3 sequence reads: CSAMGQGIEAFF. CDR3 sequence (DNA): TGCAGTGCCATGGGACAGGGGATTGAAGCTTTCTTT.

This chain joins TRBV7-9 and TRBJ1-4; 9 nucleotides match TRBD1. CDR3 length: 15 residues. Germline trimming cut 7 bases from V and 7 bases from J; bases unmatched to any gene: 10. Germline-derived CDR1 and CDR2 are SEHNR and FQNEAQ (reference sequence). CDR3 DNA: TGTGCCAGCACCCAAACAGGGGGCGATAGTGAAAAACTGTTTTTT. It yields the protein CASTQTGGDSEKLFF.

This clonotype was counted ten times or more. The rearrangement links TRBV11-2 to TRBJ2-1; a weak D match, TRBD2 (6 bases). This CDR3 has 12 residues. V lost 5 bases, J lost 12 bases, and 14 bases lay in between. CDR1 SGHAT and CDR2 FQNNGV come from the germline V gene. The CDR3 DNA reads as TGTGCCAGCAGCCTGGACGGGGGAGGGCAGTTCTTC. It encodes CASSLDGGGQFF.

The CDR3 sequence: CASSLYGSGGTGELFF. CDR3 coding DNA: TGTGCCAGCAGCTTATACGGGAGCGGGGGCACCGGGGAGCTGTTTTTT. The rearrangement joins TRBV7-3 to TRBJ2-2; 8 bases match TRBD2. The CDR3 is 16 amino acids. Trimming took 2 bases from V and 4 from J; bases not matched to a gene: 6. Per germline, CDR1 SGHTA and CDR2 FQGTGA. The full variable domain, its missing parts supplied by reference TRBV7-3 and TRBJ2-2, is GAGVSQTPSNKVTEKGKYVELRCDPISGHTALYWYRQSLGQGPEFLIYFQGTGAADDSGLPNDRFFAVRPEGSVSTLKIQRTERGDSAVYLCASSLYGSGGTGELFFGEGSRLTVL.

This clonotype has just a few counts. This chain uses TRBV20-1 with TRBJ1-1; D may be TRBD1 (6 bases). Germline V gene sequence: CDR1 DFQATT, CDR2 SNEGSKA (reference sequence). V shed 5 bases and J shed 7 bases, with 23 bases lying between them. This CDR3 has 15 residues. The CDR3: CSAERGGQPTLEAFF. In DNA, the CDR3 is TGCAGTGCTGAACGGGGGGGACAACCTACCCTTGAAGCTTTCTTT.

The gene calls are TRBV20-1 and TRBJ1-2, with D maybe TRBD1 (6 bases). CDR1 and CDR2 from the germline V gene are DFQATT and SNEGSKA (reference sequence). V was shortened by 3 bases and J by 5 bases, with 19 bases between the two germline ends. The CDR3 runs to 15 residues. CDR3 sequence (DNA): TGCAGTGCTAGCGACGGACAGTCCGTTCCTTATGGCTACACCTTC. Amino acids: CSASDGQSVPYGYTF.

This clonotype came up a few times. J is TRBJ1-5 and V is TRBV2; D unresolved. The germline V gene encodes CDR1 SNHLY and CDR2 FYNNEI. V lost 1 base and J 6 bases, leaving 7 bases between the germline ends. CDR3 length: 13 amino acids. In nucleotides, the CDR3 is TGTGCCAGCAGTGAAGGGGAGGGTCAGCCCCAGCATTTT. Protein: CASSEGEGQPQHF.

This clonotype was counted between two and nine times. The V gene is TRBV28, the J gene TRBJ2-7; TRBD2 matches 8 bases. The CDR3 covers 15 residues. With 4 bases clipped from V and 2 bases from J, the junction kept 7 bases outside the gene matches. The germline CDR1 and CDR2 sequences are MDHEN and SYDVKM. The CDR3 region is CASSSPGTRPYEQYF. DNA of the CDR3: TGTGCCAGCAGTTCCCCCGGGACTAGACCCTACGAGCAGTACTTC.

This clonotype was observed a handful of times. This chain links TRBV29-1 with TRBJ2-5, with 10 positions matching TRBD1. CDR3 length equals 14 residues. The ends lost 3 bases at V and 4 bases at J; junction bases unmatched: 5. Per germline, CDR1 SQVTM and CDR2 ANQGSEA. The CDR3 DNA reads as TGCAGCGTTGAGACAGGGGGCGCCCTAGAGACCCAGTACTTC. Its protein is CSVETGGALETQYF. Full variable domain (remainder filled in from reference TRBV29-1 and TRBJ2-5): SAVISQKPSRDICQRGTSLTIQCQVDSQVTMMFWYRQQPGQSLTLIATANQGSEATYESGFVIDKFPISRPNLTFSTLTVSNMSPEDSSIYLCSVETGGALETQYFGPGTRLLVL.

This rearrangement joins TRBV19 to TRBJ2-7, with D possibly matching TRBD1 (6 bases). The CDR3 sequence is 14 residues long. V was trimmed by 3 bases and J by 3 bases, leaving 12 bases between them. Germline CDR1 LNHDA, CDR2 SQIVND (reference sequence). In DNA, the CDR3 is TGTGCCAGTAGTATCCAGGGGCTAAACTACGAGCAGTACTTC. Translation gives CASSIQGLNYEQYF.

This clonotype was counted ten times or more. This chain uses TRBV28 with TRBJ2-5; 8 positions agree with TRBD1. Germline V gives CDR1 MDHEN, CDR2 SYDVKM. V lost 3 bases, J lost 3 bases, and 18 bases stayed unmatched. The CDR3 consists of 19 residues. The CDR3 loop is CASSLLSFGQGAKKETQYF. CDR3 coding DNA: TGTGCCAGCAGTTTGTTGTCGTTTGGGCAGGGGGCAAAGAAAGAGACCCAGTACTTC.

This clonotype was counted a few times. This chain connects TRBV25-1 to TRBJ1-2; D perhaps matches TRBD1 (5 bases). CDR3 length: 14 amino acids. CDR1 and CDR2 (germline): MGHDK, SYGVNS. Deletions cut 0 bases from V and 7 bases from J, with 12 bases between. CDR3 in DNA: TGTGCCAGCAGTGAATACAGGGAATCGGGTGGCTACACCTTC. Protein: CASSEYRESGGYTF.

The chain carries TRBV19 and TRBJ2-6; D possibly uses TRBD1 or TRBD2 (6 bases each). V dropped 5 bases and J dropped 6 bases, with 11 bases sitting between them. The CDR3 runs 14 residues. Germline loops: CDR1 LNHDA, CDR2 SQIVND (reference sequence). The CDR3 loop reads CASSLRGAANVLTF. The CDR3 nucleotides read TGTGCCAGTAGTTTAAGGGGGGCGGCCAACGTCCTGACTTTC.

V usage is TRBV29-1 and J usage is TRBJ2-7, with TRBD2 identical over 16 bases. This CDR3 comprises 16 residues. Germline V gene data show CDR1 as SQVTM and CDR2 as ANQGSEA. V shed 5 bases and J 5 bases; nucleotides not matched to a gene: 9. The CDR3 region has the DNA TGCAGCGTTCCCGGGACTAGCGGGGGGGGGTGGAACGAGCAGTACTTC. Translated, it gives CSVPGTSGGGWNEQYF.

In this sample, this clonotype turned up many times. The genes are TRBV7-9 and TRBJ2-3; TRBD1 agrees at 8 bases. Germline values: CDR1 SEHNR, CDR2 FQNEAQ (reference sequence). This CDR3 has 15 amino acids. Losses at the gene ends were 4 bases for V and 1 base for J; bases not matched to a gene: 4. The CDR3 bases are TGTGCCAGCAGCTCTATGACAGGGGGCACAGATACGCAGTATTTT. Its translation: CASSSMTGGTDTQYF.

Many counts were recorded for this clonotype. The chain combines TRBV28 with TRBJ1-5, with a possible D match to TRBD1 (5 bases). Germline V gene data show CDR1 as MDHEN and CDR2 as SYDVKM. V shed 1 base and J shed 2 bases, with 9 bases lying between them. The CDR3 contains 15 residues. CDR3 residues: CASSLLQAGNQPQHF. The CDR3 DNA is TGTGCCAGCAGTTTATTACAGGCAGGCAATCAGCCCCAGCATTTT. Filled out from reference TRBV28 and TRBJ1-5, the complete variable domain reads DVKVTQSSRYLVKRTGEKVFLECVQDMDHENMFWYRQDPGLGLRLIYFSYDVKMKEKGDIPEGYSVSREKKERFSLILESASTNQTSMYLCASSLLQAGNQPQHFGDGTRLSIL.

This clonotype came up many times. CDR3 in DNA: TGTGCCAGCAGTGTCGGCCGGATGAACACTGAAGCTTTCTTT. This translates into CASSVGRMNTEAFF. This rearrangement joins TRBV2 to TRBJ1-1, with unresolved D. V gave up 4 bases and J gave up 0 bases, with 9 bases separating them. Germline V lookup: CDR1 SNHLY, CDR2 FYNNEI. The CDR3 covers 14 residues.

CDR3 residues: CATSRELTDTQYF. The CDR3 nucleotides are TGTGCCACCAGCAGAGAGCTAACAGATACGCAGTATTTT. The chain couples TRBV15 to TRBJ2-3; D is ambiguous. Germline lookup yields CDR1 LNHNV and CDR2 YYDKDF (reference sequence). This CDR3 region has 13 residues. V was trimmed by 0 bases and J by 3 bases, leaving 4 bases between them.

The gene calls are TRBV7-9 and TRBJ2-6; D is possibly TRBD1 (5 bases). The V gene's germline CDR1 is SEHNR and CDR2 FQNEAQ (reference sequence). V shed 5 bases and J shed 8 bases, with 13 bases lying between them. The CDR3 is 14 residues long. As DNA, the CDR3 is TGTGCCAGCAGCGCCACCGGACAAACCAACGTCCTGACTTTC. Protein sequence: CASSATGQTNVLTF.

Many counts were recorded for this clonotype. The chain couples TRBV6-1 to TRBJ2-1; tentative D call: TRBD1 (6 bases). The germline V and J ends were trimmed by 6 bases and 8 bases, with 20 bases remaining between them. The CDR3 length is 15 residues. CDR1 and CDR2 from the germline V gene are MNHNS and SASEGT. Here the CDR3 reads CASSPWTAKGDEQFF. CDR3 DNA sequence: TGTGCCAGCAGCCCTTGGACAGCGAAGGGGGATGAGCAGTTCTTC.

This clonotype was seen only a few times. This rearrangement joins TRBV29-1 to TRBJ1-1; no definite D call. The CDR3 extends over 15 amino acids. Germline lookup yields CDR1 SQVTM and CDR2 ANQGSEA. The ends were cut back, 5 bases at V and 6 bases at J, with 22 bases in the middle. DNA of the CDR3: TGCAGCGTTCGAGTATCTAGAAGAGGGATCCCTGAAGCTTTCTTT. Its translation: CSVRVSRRGIPEAFF.

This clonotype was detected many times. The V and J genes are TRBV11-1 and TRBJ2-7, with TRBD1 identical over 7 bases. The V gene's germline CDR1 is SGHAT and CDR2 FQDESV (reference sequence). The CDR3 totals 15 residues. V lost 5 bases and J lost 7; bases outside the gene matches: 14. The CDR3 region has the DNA TGTGCCAGCAGCGCACGACAGGGAATTACGAGTGAGCAGTACTTC. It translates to CASSARQGITSEQYF.